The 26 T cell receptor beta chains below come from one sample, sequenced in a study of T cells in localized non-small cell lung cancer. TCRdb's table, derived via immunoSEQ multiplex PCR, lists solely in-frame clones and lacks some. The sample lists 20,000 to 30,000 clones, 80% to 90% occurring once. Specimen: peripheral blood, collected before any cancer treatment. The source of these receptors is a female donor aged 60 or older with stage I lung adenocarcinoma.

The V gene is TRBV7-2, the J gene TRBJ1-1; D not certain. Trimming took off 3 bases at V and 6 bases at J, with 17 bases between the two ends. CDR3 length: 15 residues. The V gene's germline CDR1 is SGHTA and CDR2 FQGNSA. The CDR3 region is CASSLWGAAGAEAFF. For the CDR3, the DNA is TGTGCCAGCAGCTTGTGGGGAGCTGCAGGTGCTGAAGCTTTCTTT.

The CDR3 is CASSPSSGSSYNEQFF. In nucleotides, the CDR3 is TGTGCCAGCAGCCCAAGTAGCGGGAGCTCCTACAATGAGCAGTTCTTC. The chain employs TRBV7-9 and TRBJ2-1; 9 nucleotides agree with TRBD2. V shed 5 bases and J 0 bases; nucleotides not matched to a gene: 5. Germline V gene data show CDR1 as SEHNR and CDR2 as FQNEAQ (reference sequence). This CDR3 is 16 amino acids long.

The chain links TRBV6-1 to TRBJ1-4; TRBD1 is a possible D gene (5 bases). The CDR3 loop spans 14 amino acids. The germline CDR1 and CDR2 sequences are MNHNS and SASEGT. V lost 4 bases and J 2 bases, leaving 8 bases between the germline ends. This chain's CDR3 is CASSGGGTNEKLFF. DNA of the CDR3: TGTGCCAGCAGTGGGGGGGGTACTAATGAAAAACTGTTTTTT.

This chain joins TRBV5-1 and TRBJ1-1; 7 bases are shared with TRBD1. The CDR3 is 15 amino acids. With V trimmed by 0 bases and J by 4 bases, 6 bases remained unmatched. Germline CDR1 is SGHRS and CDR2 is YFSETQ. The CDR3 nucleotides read TGCGCCAGCAGCTTGGAGGGGGCGAGTGGCACTGAAGCTTTCTTT. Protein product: CASSLEGASGTEAFF.

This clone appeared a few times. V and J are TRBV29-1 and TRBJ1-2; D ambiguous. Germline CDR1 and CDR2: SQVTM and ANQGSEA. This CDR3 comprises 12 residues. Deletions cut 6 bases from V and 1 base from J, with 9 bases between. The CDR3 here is CSVKQLNYGYTF. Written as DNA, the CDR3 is TGCAGCGTCAAACAGCTTAACTATGGCTACACCTTC.

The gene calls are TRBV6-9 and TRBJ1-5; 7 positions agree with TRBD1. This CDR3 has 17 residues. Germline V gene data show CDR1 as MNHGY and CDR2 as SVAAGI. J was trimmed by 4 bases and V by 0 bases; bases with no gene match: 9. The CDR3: CASSYSFWTGQNQPQHF. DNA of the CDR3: TGTGCCAGCAGTTATTCATTCTGGACAGGTCAGAATCAGCCCCAGCATTTT.

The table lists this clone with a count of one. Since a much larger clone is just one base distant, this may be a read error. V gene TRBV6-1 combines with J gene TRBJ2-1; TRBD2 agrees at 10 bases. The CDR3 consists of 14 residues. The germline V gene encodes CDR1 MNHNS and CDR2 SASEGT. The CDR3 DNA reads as TGTGCCAGCAGTCGGCTAGCGGGGGCCAATAAGCAGTTCTTC. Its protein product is CASSRLAGANKQFF.

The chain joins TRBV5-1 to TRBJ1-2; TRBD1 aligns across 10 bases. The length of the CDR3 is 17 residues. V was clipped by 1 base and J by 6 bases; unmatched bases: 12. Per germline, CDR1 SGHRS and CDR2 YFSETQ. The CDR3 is CASSLTGTGVPSDGYTF. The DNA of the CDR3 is TGCGCCAGCAGCTTGACGGGGACAGGGGTGCCCTCTGATGGCTACACCTTC.

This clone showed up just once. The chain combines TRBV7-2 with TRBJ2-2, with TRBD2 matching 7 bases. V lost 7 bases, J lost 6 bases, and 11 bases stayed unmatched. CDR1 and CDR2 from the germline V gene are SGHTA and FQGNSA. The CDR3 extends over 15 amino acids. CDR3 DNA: TGTGCCAGCACTCTAGACTCGGGGGGACCCGGGGAGCTGTTTTTT. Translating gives CASTLDSGGPGELFF. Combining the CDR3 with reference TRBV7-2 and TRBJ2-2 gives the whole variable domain GAGVSQSPSNKVTEKGKDVELRCDPISGHTALYWYRQSLGQGLEFLIYFQGNSAPDKSGLPSDRFSAERTGGSVSTLTIQRTQQEDSAVYLCASTLDSGGPGELFFGEGSRLTVL.

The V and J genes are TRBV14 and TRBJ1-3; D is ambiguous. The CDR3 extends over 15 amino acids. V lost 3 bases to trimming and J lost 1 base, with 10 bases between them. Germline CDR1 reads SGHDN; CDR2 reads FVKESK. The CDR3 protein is CASSQLALSGNTIYF. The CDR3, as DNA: TGTGCCAGCAGCCAGTTGGCCCTTTCTGGAAACACCATATATTTT.

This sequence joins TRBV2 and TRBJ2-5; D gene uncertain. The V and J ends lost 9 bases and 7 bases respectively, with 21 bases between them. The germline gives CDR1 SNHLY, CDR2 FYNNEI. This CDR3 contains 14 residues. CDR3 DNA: TGTGCCAGTAAAACCCCCGGGCCCTCAGGGACCCAGTACTTC. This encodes CASKTPGPSGTQYF.

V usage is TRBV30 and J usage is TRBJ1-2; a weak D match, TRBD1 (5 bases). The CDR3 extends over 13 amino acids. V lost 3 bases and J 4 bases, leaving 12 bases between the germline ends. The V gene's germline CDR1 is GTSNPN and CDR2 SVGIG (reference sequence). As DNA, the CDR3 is TGTGCCTGGAGCCCGGACGGGACCTATGGCTACACCTTC. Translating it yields CAWSPDGTYGYTF.

CDR3 bases: TGTGCCAGCAGCTTAGACGGGACAGCTACTAGCGGGAGAAGAGGTGAGCAGTTCTTC. Its translation is CASSLDGTATSGRRGEQFF. The rearrangement uses TRBV11-3 and TRBJ2-1; 11 bases are a match to TRBD2. J gave up 9 bases and V 0 bases, and 16 bases lay outside the gene matches. Per germline, CDR1 SGHNT and CDR2 YENEEA. The CDR3 spans 19 residues.

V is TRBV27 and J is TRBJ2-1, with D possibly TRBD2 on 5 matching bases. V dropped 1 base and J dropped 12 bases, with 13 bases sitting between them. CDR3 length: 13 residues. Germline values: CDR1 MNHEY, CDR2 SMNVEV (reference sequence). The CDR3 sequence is CASSLFRPEGQFF. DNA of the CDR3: TGTGCCAGCAGTTTATTCCGTCCCGAGGGGCAGTTCTTC.

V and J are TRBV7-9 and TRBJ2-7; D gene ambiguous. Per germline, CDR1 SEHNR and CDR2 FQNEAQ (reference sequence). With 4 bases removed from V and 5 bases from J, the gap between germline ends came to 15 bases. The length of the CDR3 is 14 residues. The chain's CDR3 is CASSYGGELDEQYF. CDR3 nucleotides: TGTGCCAGCAGCTACGGCGGCGAGTTGGACGAGCAGTACTTC.

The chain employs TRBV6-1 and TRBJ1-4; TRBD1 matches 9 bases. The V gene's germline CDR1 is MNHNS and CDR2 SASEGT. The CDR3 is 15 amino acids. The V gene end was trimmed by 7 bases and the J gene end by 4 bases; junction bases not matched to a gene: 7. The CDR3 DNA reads TGTGCCAGCACGGGACAGGGTCTTGGTAATGAAAAACTGTTTTTT. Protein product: CASTGQGLGNEKLFF.

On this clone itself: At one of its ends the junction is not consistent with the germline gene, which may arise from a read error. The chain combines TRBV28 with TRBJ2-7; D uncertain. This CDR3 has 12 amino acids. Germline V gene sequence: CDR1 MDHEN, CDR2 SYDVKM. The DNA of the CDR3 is TGTGCCAGAAGTTCCGAAACCTACGAGCAGTACTTC. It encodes CARSSETYEQYF.

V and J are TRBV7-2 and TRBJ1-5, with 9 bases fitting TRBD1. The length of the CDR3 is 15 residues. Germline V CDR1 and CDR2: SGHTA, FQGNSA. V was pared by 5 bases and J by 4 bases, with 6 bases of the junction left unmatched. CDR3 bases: TGTGCCAGCAGCCAACGGACAGGGGAGAATCAGCCCCAGCATTTT. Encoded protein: CASSQRTGENQPQHF.

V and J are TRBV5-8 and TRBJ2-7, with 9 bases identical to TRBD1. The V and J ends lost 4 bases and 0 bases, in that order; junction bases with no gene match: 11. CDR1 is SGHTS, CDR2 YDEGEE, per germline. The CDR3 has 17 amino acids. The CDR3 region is CASSLAGDRGSSYEQYF. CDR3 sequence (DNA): TGTGCCAGCAGCCTTGCCGGCGACAGGGGGAGCTCCTACGAGCAGTACTTC.

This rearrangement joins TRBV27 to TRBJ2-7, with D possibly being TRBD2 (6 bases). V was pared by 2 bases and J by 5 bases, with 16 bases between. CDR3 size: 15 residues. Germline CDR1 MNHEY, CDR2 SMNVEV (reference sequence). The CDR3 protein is CASSLMGGEGDEQYF. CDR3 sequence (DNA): TGTGCCAGCAGTTTAATGGGGGGAGAGGGTGACGAGCAGTACTTC.

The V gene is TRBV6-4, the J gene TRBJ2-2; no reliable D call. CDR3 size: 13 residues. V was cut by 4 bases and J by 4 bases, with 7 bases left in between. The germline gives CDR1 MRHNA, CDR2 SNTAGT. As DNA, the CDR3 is TGTGCCAGCAGTGGGTCCAGCACCGGGGAGCTGTTTTTT. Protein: CASSGSSTGELFF.

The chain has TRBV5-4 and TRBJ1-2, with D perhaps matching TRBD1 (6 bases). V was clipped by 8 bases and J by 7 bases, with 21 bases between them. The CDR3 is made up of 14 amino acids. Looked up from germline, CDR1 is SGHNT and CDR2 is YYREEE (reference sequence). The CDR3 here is CASQSGQGLSGYTF. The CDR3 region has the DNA TGTGCCAGTCAATCGGGACAAGGACTATCTGGCTACACCTTC.

The CDR3 spells CASSYLSGQGAYEQYF. The CDR3 bases are TGTGCCAGCAGTTACCTGAGCGGACAGGGGGCCTACGAGCAGTACTTC. The genes are TRBV6-6 and TRBJ2-7, with 10 positions matching TRBD1. V trimming: 2 bases; J trimming: 2 bases; junction bases outside the gene matches: 6. The CDR3 is made up of 16 amino acids. CDR1 is MNHNY, CDR2 SVGAGI, per germline (reference sequence).

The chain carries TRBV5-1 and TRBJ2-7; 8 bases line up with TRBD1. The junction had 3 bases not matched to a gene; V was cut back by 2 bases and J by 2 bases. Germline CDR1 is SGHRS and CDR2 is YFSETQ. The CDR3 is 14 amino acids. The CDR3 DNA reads TGCGCCAGCAGCTTCGTGACAGGGGCCTACGAGCAGTACTTC. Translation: CASSFVTGAYEQYF. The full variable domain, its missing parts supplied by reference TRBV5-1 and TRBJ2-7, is KAGVTQTPRYLIKTRGQQVTLSCSPISGHRSVSWYQQTPGQGLQFLFEYFSETQRNKGNFPGRFSGRQFSNSRSEMNVSTLELGDSALYLCASSFVTGAYEQYFGPGTRLTVT.

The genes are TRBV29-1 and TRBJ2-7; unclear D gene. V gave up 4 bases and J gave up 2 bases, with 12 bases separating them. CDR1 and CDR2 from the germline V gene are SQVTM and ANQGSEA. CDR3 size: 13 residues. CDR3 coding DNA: TGCAGCGTTGCCTATGGACCAACCTACGAGCAGTACTTC. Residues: CSVAYGPTYEQYF.

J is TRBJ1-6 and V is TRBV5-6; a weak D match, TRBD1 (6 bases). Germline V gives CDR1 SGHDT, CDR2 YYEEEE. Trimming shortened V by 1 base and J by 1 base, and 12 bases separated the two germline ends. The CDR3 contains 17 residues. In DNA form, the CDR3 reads TGTGCCAGCAGCTTGTATGGGGGGCAGTCCTATAATTCACCCCTCCACTTT. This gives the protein CASSLYGGQSYNSPLHF.